The 9 T cell receptor beta chains presented below share a single source sample, sequenced in a study of blood T cell repertoires in COVID-19. TCRdb keeps only in-frame clones here, not all; method: immunoSEQ multiplex PCR. The data hold over 85,000 clones, with about 83% observed a single time. Sequencing was carried out using peripheral blood. These receptor sequences come from a woman in her seventies with acute or convalescent COVID-19.

This chain uses TRBV19 with TRBJ1-4; 11 bases line up with TRBD1. The J segment lost 7 bases and the V segment lost 2 bases, leaving 12 bases of the junction unmatched. CDR1 is LNHDA, CDR2 SQIVND, per germline (reference sequence). The CDR3 covers 18 residues. The CDR3 loop is CASSITRGQGGAGEKLFF. Written as DNA, the CDR3 is TGTGCCAGTAGTATAACTCGGGGACAGGGGGGAGCTGGTGAAAAACTGTTTTTT. The full variable domain, with the rest looked up from reference TRBV19 and TRBJ1-4, is DGGITQSPKYLFRKEGQNVTLSCEQNLNHDAMYWYRQDPGQGLRLIYYSQIVNDFQKGDIAEGYSVSREKKESFPLTVTSAQKNPTAFYLCASSITRGQGGAGEKLFFGSGTQLSVL.

This clone was seen a few times. The DNA for the CDR3 is TGTGCCAGCAGCGTGGGACAGGGGGCGACCGGGGAGCTGTTTTTT. The encoded protein is CASSVGQGATGELFF. The chain is built from TRBV9 and TRBJ2-2; 12 bases align to TRBD1. Unmatched junction bases numbered 1, after V lost 2 bases and J lost 5 bases. CDR1 is SGDLS, CDR2 YYNGEE, per germline. CDR3 length: 15 amino acids.

This clone was recorded once. The chain carries TRBV11-3 and TRBJ1-2, with 10 positions matching TRBD1. The CDR3 is 14 residues long. Trimming took 5 bases from V and 8 from J; bases not matched to a gene: 8. CDR1 SGHNT and CDR2 YENEEA come from the germline V gene. The CDR3 reads CASSGKGQGFGYTF. For the CDR3, the DNA is TGTGCCAGCAGCGGGAAGGGACAGGGGTTCGGCTACACCTTC.

The chain combines TRBV5-1 with TRBJ1-2; D remains unclear. Germline assignment: CDR1 SGHRS and CDR2 YFSETQ. This CDR3 contains 13 residues. Trimming took 1 base from V and 4 from J, leaving 8 bases between them. The CDR3 protein is CASSLSLPYGYTF. The CDR3 nucleotides read TGCGCCAGCAGCTTGTCCCTTCCCTATGGCTACACCTTC.

The rearrangement joins TRBV4-1 to TRBJ2-2; no definite D call. CDR3 length equals 15 residues. Trimming removed 4 bases at V and 0 bases at J, with 9 bases between. Germline lookup yields CDR1 MGHRA and CDR2 YSYEKL. CDR3 sequence: CASSLGAPNTGELFF. In DNA, the CDR3 is TGCGCCAGCAGCCTCGGAGCCCCGAACACCGGGGAGCTGTTTTTT.

The J gene is TRBJ1-1, the V gene TRBV2; D perhaps matches TRBD1 (6 bases). The V gene's germline CDR1 is SNHLY and CDR2 FYNNEI. V shed 2 bases and J shed 2 bases, with 12 bases lying between them. This CDR3 comprises 15 residues. CDR3 sequence: CASSETGWGNTEAFF. The CDR3, as DNA: TGTGCCAGCAGTGAAACAGGGTGGGGAAACACTGAAGCTTTCTTT.

The chain has TRBV6-5 and TRBJ1-4; D is unclear. CDR3 length: 13 amino acids. The germline V gene encodes CDR1 MNHEY and CDR2 SVGAGI. V gave up 5 bases and J gave up 8 bases, with 12 bases separating them. CDR3 sequence reads: CASSHKPREKLFF. As DNA, the CDR3 is TGTGCCAGCAGTCATAAACCCCGGGAAAAACTGTTTTTT.

The rearrangement joins TRBV2 to TRBJ2-5, with D tentatively TRBD1 (5 bases). Looked up from germline, CDR1 is SNHLY and CDR2 is FYNNEI. V was pared by 5 bases and J by 5 bases, with 12 bases between. CDR3 length equals 13 residues. CDR3: CASSYNRQETQYF. As DNA, the CDR3 is TGTGCCAGCAGTTATAATCGACAGGAGACCCAGTACTTC. Looking up the rest from reference TRBV2 and TRBJ2-5 gives the full variable domain: EPEVTQTPSHQVTQMGQEVILRCVPISNHLYFYWYRQILGQKVEFLVSFYNNEISEKSEIFDDQFSVERPDGSNFTLKIRSTKLEDSAMYFCASSYNRQETQYFGPGTRLLVL.

This clone has only one observation. Other nucleotide sequences from this sample produce the same CDR3. The chain recombines TRBV5-1 with TRBJ2-5; D unresolved. Germline CDR1 reads SGHRS; CDR2 reads YFSETQ. This CDR3 spans 14 amino acids. V lost 1 base and J lost 1, with 8 bases in between. For the CDR3, the DNA is TGCGCCAGCAGCTTGTCCGACACCCAAGAGACCCAGTACTTC. It encodes CASSLSDTQETQYF.